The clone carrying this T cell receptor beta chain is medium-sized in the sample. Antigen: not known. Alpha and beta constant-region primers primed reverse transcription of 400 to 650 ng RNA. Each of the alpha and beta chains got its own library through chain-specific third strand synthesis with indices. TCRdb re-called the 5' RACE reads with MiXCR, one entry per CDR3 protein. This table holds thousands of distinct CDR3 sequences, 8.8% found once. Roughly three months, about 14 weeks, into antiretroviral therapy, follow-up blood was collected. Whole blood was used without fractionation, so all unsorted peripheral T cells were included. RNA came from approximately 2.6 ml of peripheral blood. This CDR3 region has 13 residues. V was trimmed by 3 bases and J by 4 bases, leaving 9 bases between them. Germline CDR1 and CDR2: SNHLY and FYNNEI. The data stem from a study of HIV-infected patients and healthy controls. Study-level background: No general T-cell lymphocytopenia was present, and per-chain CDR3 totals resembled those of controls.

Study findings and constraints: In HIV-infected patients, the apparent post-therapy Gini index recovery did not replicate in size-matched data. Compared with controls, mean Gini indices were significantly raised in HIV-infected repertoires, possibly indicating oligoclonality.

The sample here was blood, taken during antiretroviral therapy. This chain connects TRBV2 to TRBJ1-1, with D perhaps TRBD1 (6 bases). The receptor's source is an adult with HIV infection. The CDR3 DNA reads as TGTGCCAGCAGTGATGCAGGGGCCACTGAAGCTTTCTTT. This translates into CASSDAGATEAFF. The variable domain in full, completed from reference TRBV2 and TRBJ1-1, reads EPEVTQTPSHQVTQMGQEVILRCVPISNHLYFYWYRQILGQKVEFLVSFYNNEISEKSEIFDDQFSVERPDGSNFTLKIRSTKLEDSAMYFCASSDAGATEAFFGQGTRLTVV.